This TCR beta chain comes out of a study of a mutant IDH1 vaccine in newly diagnosed glioma. Looking at the study overall: Vaccines were begun 4-6 weeks after radiotherapy alone, or with temozolomide cycles. Treatment recipients were approximately 62% male and 37.5% female, and their mean age was about 40 years.

TCRdb keeps only in-frame clones here, not all; method: immunoSEQ multiplex PCR. The sample records 45,000 to 65,000 clones, around 60% being singletons. The V and J ends lost 5 bases and 4 bases respectively, with 15 bases between them. Germline loops: CDR1 SGHVS, CDR2 FNYEAQ. The CDR3 is 14 amino acids. By sample fraction, this clone is medium-sized. As yet, its antigen is unknown. Time point denoted: week 47, end of study. Alongside topical imiquimod, each dose of vaccine comprised 300 ug of mutant IDH1 20-mer peptide. Patients, over weeks 1, 3, 5, 7, 11, 15, 19 and 23, received a total of eight vaccinations.

The sample consisted of peripheral blood mononuclear cells (PBMCs), taken from a glioma patient whose treatment included an IDH1 peptide vaccine. This receptor was taken from a man between 40 and 49 years old with glioma. Some clones in this sample may be carry-over from other donors' samples. The rearrangement joins TRBV7-6 to TRBJ2-7; D is possibly TRBD1 (6 bases). CDR3 loop: CASSLDTGSYEQYF. CDR3 sequence (DNA): TGTGCCAGCAGCCTAGATACAGGGTCGTACGAGCAGTACTTC.